The clone carrying this TCR beta chain was counted between two and nine times. Its antigen is currently unknown. This sample was taken from a study of T-cell memory formation after mild COVID-19. Whole-study results and caveats: Clones that contracted clustered mainly in CM and EM if CD4+ and in EMRA if CD8+. Clones that contracted from day 15 to 85 were balanced CD4/CD8, while later expanders leaned CD4+.

Per the germline V gene, CDR1 is LNHDA and CDR2 is SQIVND (reference sequence). V shed 7 bases, J shed 3 bases, and the junction held 6 bases outside the gene matches. This CDR3 contains 14 residues. Constant-segment-primed 5'RACE gave TCR alpha and TCR beta cDNA libraries with sample barcodes and UMIs. TCRdb re-called the 5' RACE reads through MiXCR, storing one row per CDR3 protein. Among 110,000 to 150,000 distinct CDR3 sequences listed, under 30% were seen once. This chain links TRBV19 with TRBJ2-1, with 7 positions matching TRBD2. Material for sequencing was PBMCs or a T cell subset sorted from them (not recorded which). The receptor was derived from an adult woman who had mild COVID-19 (a few samples of this study predate the infection). Cell type and time point are not known. The CDR3 reads CASTSASGYNEQFF. CDR3 coding DNA: TGTGCCAGTACCAGTGCTAGCGGCTACAATGAGCAGTTCTTC. Filled out from reference TRBV19 and TRBJ2-1, the complete variable domain reads DGGITQSPKYLFRKEGQNVTLSCEQNLNHDAMYWYRQDPGQGLRLIYYSQIVNDFQKGDIAEGYSVSREKKESFPLTVTSAQKNPTAFYLCASTSASGYNEQFFGPGTRLTVL.